This entry lists 14 T cell receptor beta chains sequenced from one sample in a study of PD-L1 blockade in urothelial cancer. The time point: peripheral blood 6 weeks after treatment start. TCRdb's copy holds only in-frame clones and misses some; the assay was immunoSEQ multiplex PCR. Of about 76,000 clones listed, around 93% are singletons. The input for sequencing was PBMCs, taken around atezolizumab (anti-PD-L1) treatment. The receptor source for this set is an elderly woman with urothelial cancer.

The rearrangement joins TRBV2 to TRBJ2-1, with TRBD1 matching 8 bases. This CDR3 comprises 15 residues. Germline assignment: CDR1 SNHLY and CDR2 FYNNEI. With 5 bases clipped from V and 4 bases from J, the junction kept 7 bases outside the gene matches. The CDR3 nucleotides read TGTGCCAGCAGTCGACAGGGGAACGAGTACAATGAGCAGTTCTTC. It is translated as CASSRQGNEYNEQFF.

The V gene is TRBV10-1, the J gene TRBJ2-7, with D perhaps TRBD2 (5 bases). Germline-derived CDR1 and CDR2 are WNHNN and SYGVQD (reference sequence). There are 15 residues in the CDR3. The V end was cut by 2 bases, the J end by 2 bases, with 13 bases between. The CDR3 reads CASSEAGLVPYEQYF. The CDR3 DNA sequence: TGCGCCAGCAGTGAGGCGGGCTTAGTTCCCTACGAGCAGTACTTC.

The V call is TRBV10-3, the J call TRBJ2-7, with D possibly matching TRBD2 (5 bases). Trimming stripped 2 bases from V and 0 bases from J, with 11 bases between. This CDR3 has 15 amino acids. Germline-derived CDR1 and CDR2 are ENHRY and SYGVKD. The CDR3 DNA reads TGTGCCATCAGTGAGGCAGTAGGGAGCTCCTACGAGCAGTACTTC. It yields the protein CAISEAVGSSYEQYF.

The chain links TRBV18 to TRBJ2-1; 10 nucleotides align to TRBD2. J was trimmed by 5 bases and V by 6 bases; bases with no gene match: 7. This CDR3 has 15 amino acids. From germline, CDR1 is KGHSH and CDR2 LQKENI. Here the CDR3 DNA reads TGTGCCAGCTCCCGCGGACTAGCGGAAGACAATGAGCAGTTCTTC. It encodes CASSRGLAEDNEQFF.

The rearrangement joins TRBV29-1 to TRBJ1-2; TRBD1 matches at 8 bases. The CDR3 has 12 amino acids. The germline CDR1 and CDR2 sequences are SQVTM and ANQGSEA. V was clipped by 6 bases and J by 8 bases; unmatched bases: 8. CDR3 DNA: TGCAGCGTCACACACCGGACAGGGGGCTACACCTTC. Protein: CSVTHRTGGYTF. The entire variable domain, with the rest obtained from reference TRBV29-1 and TRBJ1-2, is as follows: SAVISQKPSRDICQRGTSLTIQCQVDSQVTMMFWYRQQPGQSLTLIATANQGSEATYESGFVIDKFPISRPNLTFSTLTVSNMSPEDSSIYLCSVTHRTGGYTFGSGTRLTVV.

The chain has TRBV5-1 and TRBJ2-7; TRBD2 might be the D (5 bases). The germline gives CDR1 SGHRS, CDR2 YFSETQ. The CDR3 length is 13 residues. Trimming left V 0 bases short and J 5 bases short, with 9 bases between. This chain's CDR3 is CASSLAGRDEQYF. The CDR3 region has the DNA TGCGCCAGCAGCTTGGCGGGGAGAGACGAGCAGTACTTC.

This clone occurred a few times. The chain joins TRBV30 to TRBJ2-4; D unclear. CDR1 GTSNPN and CDR2 SVGIG come from the germline V gene (reference sequence). There are 14 residues in the CDR3. V dropped 2 bases and J dropped 4 bases, with 12 bases sitting between them. CDR3 protein: CAWSPSITKNIQYF. For the CDR3, the DNA is TGTGCCTGGAGTCCTTCAATTACTAAAAACATTCAGTACTTC.

The chain carries TRBV5-4 and TRBJ2-2; 8 bases are shared with TRBD2. V shed 4 bases, J shed 4 bases, and the junction held 9 bases outside the gene matches. The germline V gene has CDR1 SGHNT and CDR2 YYREEE (reference sequence). The CDR3 has 16 residues. The CDR3 spells CASSQGRTSRTGELFF. CDR3 DNA: TGTGCCAGCAGCCAAGGAAGGACTAGCCGCACCGGGGAGCTGTTTTTT. The complete variable domain, with remaining parts taken from reference TRBV5-4 and TRBJ2-2, reads ETGVTQSPTHLIKTRGQQVTLRCSSQSGHNTVSWYQQALGQGPQFIFQYYREEENGRGNFPPRFSGLQFPNYSSELNVNALELDDSALYLCASSQGRTSRTGELFFGEGSRLTVL.

The chain combines TRBV9 with TRBJ2-1; maybe TRBD1 (6 bases). The CDR3 is 15 residues long. CDR1 and CDR2 from the germline V gene are SGDLS and YYNGEE. V was pared by 0 bases and J by 1 base, with 8 bases between. Here the CDR3 reads CASSVEDSSYNEQFF. DNA for the CDR3: TGTGCCAGCAGCGTAGAGGACAGTTCCTACAATGAGCAGTTCTTC.

This clone was counted a few times. The CDR3 nucleotides are TGTGCCAGCAGTTGGATACCCCCGGGACAGCCCTACGAGCAGTACTTC. Translated: CASSWIPPGQPYEQYF. This chain connects TRBV6-8 to TRBJ2-7; TRBD1 matches at 7 bases. Per germline, CDR1 MNHGY and CDR2 SAAAGT. The CDR3 spans 16 residues. J was trimmed by 2 bases and V by 4 bases; bases with no gene match: 11.

The V gene is TRBV2, the J gene TRBJ1-1, with TRBD1 identical over 9 bases. CDR1 is SNHLY, CDR2 FYNNEI, per germline. The CDR3 runs 15 residues. Trimming at V came to 4 bases and at J to 1 base, leaving 4 bases not matched to a gene. CDR3 protein: CASSVQGAPNTEAFF. CDR3 coding DNA: TGTGCCAGCAGTGTACAGGGGGCGCCGAACACTGAAGCTTTCTTT.

The chain recombines TRBV6-6 with TRBJ1-3, with 8 bases that match TRBD1. J lost 7 bases, V lost 2 bases, and 10 bases had no gene match. Per germline, CDR1 MNHNY and CDR2 SVGAGI (reference sequence). CDR3 size: 16 residues. CDR3 residues: CASSYPTDRVGNTIYF. For the CDR3, the DNA is TGTGCCAGCAGTTACCCCACGGACAGGGTGGGCAACACCATATATTTT.

J is TRBJ2-5 and V is TRBV29-1; TRBD2 agrees at 7 bases. Trimming removed 6 bases from V and 7 bases from J; junction bases left unmatched: 11. Per germline, CDR1 SQVTM and CDR2 ANQGSEA. This CDR3 contains 13 residues. CDR3 loop: CSVGATSSGTQYF. The CDR3 bases are TGCAGCGTCGGGGCGACTAGCTCTGGGACCCAGTACTTC.

This clone showed up just a few times. This chain joins TRBV7-9 and TRBJ1-1, with a tentative D call TRBD1 (6 bases). Trimming removed 1 base from V and 3 bases from J, with 9 bases in between. The germline V gene has CDR1 SEHNR and CDR2 FQNEAQ (reference sequence). The CDR3 extends over 14 amino acids. CDR3 coding DNA: TGTGCCAGCAGCTTAGTGGGGGCCGACACTGAAGCTTTCTTT. Amino acid sequence: CASSLVGADTEAFF.